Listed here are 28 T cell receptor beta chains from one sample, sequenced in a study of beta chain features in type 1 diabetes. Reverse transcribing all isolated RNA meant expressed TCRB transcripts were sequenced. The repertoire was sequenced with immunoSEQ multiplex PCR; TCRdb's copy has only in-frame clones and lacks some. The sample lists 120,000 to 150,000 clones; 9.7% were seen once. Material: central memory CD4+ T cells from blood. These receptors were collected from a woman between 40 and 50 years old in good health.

The DNA of the CDR3 is TGTGCCAGCAGCTTACAAGAGAAAACTGAAGCTTTCTTT. Amino acids: CASSLQEKTEAFF. The V call is TRBV7-2, the J call TRBJ1-1, with D unresolved. The CDR3 has 13 residues. The V gene's germline CDR1 is SGHTA and CDR2 FQGNSA. V was pared by 2 bases and J by 5 bases, with 9 bases between.

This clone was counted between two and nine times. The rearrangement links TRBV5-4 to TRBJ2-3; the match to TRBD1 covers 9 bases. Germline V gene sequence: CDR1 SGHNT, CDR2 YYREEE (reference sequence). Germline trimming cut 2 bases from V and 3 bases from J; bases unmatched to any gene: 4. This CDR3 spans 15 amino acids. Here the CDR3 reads CASSFPGQGTDTQYF. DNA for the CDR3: TGTGCCAGCAGCTTTCCGGGACAGGGAACAGATACGCAGTATTTT.

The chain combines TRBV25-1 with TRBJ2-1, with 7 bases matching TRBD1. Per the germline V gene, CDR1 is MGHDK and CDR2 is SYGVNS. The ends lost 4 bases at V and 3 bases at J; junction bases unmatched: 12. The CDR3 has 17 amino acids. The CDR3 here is CASSGSSEGQNYNEQFF. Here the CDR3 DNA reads TGTGCCAGCAGTGGATCTTCCGAGGGACAGAACTACAATGAGCAGTTCTTC.

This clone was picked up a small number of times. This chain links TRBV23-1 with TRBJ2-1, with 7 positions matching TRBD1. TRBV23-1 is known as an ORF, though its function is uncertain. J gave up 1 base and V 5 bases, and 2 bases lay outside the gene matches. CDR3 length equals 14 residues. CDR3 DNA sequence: TGCGCCAGCAGTTCAGGGGGTTCCTACAATGAGCAGTTCTTC. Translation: CASSSGGSYNEQFF.

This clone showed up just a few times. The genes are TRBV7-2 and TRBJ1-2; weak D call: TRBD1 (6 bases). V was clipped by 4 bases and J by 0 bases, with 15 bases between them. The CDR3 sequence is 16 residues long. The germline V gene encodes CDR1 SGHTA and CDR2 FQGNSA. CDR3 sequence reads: CASSSQQGTTNYGYTF. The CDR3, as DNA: TGTGCCAGCAGCTCTCAACAGGGCACAACTAACTATGGCTACACCTTC.

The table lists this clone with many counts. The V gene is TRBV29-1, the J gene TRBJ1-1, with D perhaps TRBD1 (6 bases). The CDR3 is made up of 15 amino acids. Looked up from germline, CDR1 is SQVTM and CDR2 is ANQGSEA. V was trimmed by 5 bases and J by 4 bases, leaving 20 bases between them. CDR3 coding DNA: TGCAGCGTTCTTAAAGGGAACAGGGACGGCACTGAAGCTTTCTTT. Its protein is CSVLKGNRDGTEAFF.

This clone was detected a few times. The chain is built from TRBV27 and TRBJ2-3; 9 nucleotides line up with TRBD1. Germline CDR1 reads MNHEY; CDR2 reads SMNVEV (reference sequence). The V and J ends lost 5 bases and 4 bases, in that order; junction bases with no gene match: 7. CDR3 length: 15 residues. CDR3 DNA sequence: TGTGCCAGCAGTCTCCGGGACAGGGATTCAGATACGCAGTATTTT. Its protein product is CASSLRDRDSDTQYF.

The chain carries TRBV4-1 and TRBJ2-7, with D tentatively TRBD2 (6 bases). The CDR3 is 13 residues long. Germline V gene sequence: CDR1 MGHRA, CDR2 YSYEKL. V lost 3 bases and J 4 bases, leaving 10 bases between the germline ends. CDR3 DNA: TGCGCCAGCAGCCAGAGACTAGAGTACGAGCAGTACTTC. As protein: CASSQRLEYEQYF.

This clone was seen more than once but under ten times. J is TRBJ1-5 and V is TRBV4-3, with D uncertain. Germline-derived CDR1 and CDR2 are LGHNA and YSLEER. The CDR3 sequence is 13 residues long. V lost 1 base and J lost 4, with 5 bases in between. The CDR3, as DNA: TGCGCCAGCAGCCAAGCCAGAAATCAGCCCCAGCATTTT. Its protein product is CASSQARNQPQHF.

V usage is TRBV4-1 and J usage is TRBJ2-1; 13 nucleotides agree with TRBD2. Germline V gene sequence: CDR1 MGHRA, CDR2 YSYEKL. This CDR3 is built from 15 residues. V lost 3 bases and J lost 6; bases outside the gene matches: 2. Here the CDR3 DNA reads TGCGCCAGCAGCCACACTAGCGGGGGGGCCAATGAGCAGTTCTTC. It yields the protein CASSHTSGGANEQFF.

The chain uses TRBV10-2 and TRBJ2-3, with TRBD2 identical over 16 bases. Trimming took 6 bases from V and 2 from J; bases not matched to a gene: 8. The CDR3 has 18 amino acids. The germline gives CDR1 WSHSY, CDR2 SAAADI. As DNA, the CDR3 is TGCGCCAGCAGCGACGGGACTAGCGGGGGGGCGCTCACAGATACGCAGTATTTT. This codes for CASSDGTSGGALTDTQYF.

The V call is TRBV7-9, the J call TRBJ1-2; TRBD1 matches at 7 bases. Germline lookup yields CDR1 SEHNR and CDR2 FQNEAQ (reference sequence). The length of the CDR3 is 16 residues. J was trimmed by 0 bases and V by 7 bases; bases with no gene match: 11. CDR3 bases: TGTGCCAGCACCCTGGGGACAGTAAACCCTAACTATGGCTACACCTTC. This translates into CASTLGTVNPNYGYTF. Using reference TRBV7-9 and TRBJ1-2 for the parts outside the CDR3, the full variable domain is DTGVSQNPRHKITKRGQNVTFRCDPISEHNRLYWYRQTLGQGPEFLTYFQNEAQLEKSRLLSDRFSAERPKGSFSTLEIQRTEQGDSAMYLCASTLGTVNPNYGYTFGSGTRLTVV.

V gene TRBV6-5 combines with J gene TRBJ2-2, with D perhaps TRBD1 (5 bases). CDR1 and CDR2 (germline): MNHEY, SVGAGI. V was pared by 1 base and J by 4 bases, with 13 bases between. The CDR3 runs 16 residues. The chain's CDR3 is CASSYLDTGSTGELFF. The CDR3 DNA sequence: TGTGCCAGCAGTTACTTGGATACAGGCTCCACCGGGGAGCTGTTTTTT.

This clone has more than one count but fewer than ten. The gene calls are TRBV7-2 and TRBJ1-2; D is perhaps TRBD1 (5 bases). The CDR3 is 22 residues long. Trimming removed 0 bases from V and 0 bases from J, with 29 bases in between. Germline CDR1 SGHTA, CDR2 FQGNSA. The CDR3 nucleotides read TGTGCCAGCAGCTTAGCGAGAGGGATGGGGAGGGACCGGTTACAAGCTAACTATGGCTACACCTTC. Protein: CASSLARGMGRDRLQANYGYTF.

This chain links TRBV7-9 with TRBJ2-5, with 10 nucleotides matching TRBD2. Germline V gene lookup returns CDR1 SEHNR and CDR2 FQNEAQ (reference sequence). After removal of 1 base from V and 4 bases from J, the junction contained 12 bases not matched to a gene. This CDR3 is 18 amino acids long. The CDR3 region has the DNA TGTGCCAGCAGCTTAGGTTCCAGCGGGGGGGCCGGCCGAGAGACCCAGTACTTC. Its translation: CASSLGSSGGAGRETQYF.

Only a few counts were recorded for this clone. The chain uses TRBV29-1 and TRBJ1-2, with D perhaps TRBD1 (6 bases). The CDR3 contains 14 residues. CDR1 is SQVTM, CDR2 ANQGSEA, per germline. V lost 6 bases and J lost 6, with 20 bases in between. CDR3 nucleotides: TGCAGCGTCTTGCCGACAGGTTCATCGGATGGCTACACCTTC. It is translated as CSVLPTGSSDGYTF.

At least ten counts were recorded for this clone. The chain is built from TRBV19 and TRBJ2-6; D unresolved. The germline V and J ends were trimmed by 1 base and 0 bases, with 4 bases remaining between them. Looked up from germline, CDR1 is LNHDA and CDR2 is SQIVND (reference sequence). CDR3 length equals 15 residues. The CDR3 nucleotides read TGTGCCAGTAGTATAGGAGACTCTGGGGCCAACGTCCTGACTTTC. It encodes CASSIGDSGANVLTF.

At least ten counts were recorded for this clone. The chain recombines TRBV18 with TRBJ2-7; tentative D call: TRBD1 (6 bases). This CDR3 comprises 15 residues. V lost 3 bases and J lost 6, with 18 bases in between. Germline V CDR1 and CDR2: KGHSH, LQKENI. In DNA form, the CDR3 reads TGTGCCAGCTCACCCCGTGGCAGGGTAGGGGGCGAGCAGTACTTC. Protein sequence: CASSPRGRVGGEQYF.

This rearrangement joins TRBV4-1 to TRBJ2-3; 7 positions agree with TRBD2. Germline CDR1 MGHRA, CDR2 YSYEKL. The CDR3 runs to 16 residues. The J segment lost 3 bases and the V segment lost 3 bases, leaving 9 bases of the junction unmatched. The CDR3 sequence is CASSHLSGDVTDTQYF. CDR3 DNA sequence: TGCGCCAGCAGCCACCTGAGCGGGGATGTGACAGATACGCAGTATTTT.

This chain's CDR3 is CASSSNAYGGATAQYF. The CDR3 coding sequence is TGCGCCAGCAGCTCCAACGCGTACGGGGGGGCGACGGCGCAGTACTTC. The chain is built from TRBV5-1 and TRBJ2-7, with 8 bases fitting TRBD2. Germline assignment: CDR1 SGHRS and CDR2 YFSETQ. V dropped 3 bases and J dropped 9; count of bases not matched to a gene: 17. The CDR3 spans 16 residues.

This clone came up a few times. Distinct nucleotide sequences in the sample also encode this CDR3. In nucleotides, the CDR3 is TGTGCCAGCAGTAGAGGACAGGGGGGCACCGGGGAGCTGTTTTTT. Translation: CASSRGQGGTGELFF. The chain uses TRBV6-5 and TRBJ2-2, with 10 bases lining up with TRBD1. CDR1 MNHEY and CDR2 SVGAGI come from the germline V gene. The CDR3 contains 15 residues. J was trimmed by 4 bases and V by 5 bases; bases with no gene match: 4.

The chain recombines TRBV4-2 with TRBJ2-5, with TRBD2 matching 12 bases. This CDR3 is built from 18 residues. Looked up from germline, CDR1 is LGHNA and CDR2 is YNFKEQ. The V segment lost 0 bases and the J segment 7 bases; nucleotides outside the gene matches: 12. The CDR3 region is CASSQDRNLAGGPRTQYF. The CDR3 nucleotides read TGTGCCAGCAGCCAAGATCGGAACCTAGCGGGGGGGCCGAGGACCCAGTACTTC.

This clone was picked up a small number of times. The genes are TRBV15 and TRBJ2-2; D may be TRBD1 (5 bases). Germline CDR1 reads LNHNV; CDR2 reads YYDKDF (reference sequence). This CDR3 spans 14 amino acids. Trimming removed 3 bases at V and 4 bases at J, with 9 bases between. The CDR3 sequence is CATSRTERTGELFF. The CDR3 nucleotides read TGTGCCACCAGCAGGACAGAACGCACCGGGGAGCTGTTTTTT. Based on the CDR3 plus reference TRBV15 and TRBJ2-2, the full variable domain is DAMVIQNPRYQVTQFGKPVTLSCSQTLNHNVMYWYQQKSSQAPKLLFHYYDKDFNNEADTPDNFQSRRPNTSFCFLDIRSPGLGDTAMYLCATSRTERTGELFFGEGSRLTVL.

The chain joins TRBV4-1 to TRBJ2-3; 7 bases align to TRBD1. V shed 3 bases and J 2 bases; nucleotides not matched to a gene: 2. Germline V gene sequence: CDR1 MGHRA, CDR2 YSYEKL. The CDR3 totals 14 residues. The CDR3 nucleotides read TGCGCCAGCAGCCAGGGACAGTCCACAGATACGCAGTATTTT. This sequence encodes CASSQGQSTDTQYF.

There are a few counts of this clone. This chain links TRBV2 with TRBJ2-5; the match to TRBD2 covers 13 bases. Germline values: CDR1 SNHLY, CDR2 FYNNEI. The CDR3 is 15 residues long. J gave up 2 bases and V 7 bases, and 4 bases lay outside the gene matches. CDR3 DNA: TGTGCCAGCATGTCGGGACTAGCGGGGCAAGAGACCCAGTACTTC. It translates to CASMSGLAGQETQYF.

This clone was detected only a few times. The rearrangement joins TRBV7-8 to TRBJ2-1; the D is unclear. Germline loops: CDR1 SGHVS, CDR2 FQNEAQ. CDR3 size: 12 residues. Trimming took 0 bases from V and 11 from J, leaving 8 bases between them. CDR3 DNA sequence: TGTGCCAGCAGCTTAGCGACGACTCAGCAGTTCTTC. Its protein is CASSLATTQQFF. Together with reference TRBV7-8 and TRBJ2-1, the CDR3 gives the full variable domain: GAGVSQSPRYKVAKRGQDVALRCDPISGHVSLFWYQQALGQGPEFLTYFQNEAQLDKSGLPSDRFFAERPEGSVSTLKIQRTQQEDSAVYLCASSLATTQQFFGPGTRLTVL.

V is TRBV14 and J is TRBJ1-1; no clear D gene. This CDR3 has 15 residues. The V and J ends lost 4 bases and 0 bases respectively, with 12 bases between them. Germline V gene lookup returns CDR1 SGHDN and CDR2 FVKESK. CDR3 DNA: TGTGCCAGCAGCCGCCGACTGCAGATGAACACTGAAGCTTTCTTT. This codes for CASSRRLQMNTEAFF.

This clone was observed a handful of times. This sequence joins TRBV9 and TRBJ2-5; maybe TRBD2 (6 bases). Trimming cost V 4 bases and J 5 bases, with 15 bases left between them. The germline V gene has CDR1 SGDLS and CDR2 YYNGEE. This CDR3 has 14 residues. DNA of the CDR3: TGTGCCAGCAGCCTCATGCCAGGGAGGGAGACCCAGTACTTC. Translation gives CASSLMPGRETQYF. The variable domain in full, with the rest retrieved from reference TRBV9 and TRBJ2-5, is DSGVTQTPKHLITATGQRVTLRCSPRSGDLSVYWYQQSLDQGLQFLIQYYNGEERAKGNILERFSAQQFPDLHSELNLSSLELGDSALYFCASSLMPGRETQYFGPGTRLLVL.